These 27 T cell receptor beta chains were all obtained from the same sample, sequenced in a study of T cell responses to AZD1222 COVID-19 vaccine. The table came from immunoSEQ multiplex PCR; TCRdb's copy has only in-frame clones and leaves some out. The sample yields roughly 120,000 clones, around 84% seen once. The material was peripheral blood, obtained 28 days after the second AZD1222 dose. The receptors here all came from an adult who received the AZD1222 COVID-19 vaccine.

As concerns this clone: Additional DNA sequences in this sample encode the identical CDR3. The CDR3 DNA reads as TGTGCCAGCAGCTCGGACAGACGCACAGATACGCAGTATTTT. Its protein is CASSSDRRTDTQYF. This rearrangement joins TRBV11-3 to TRBJ2-3, with D perhaps matching TRBD1 (6 bases). There are 14 residues in the CDR3. Germline CDR1 SGHNT, CDR2 YENEEA. Trimming removed 4 bases at V and 1 base at J, with 9 bases between.

CDR3 sequence: CASSSDRNTEAFF. CDR3 in DNA: TGTGCCAGCAGTTCCGACAGGAACACTGAAGCTTTCTTT. This chain uses TRBV2 with TRBJ1-1; possibly TRBD1 for D (5 bases). Trimming took off 5 bases at V and 1 base at J, with 8 bases between the two ends. This CDR3 has 13 residues. From germline, CDR1 is SNHLY and CDR2 FYNNEI.

In this sample, this clone turned up once. This rearrangement joins TRBV6-5 to TRBJ2-7, with D possibly being TRBD1 or TRBD2 (6 bases each). The CDR3 loop spans 14 amino acids. Germline CDR1 reads MNHEY; CDR2 reads SVGAGI. V dropped 6 bases and J dropped 9 bases, with 21 bases sitting between them. CDR3 DNA: TGTGCCAGCAGGCCTCAAATAGGGGGGTATGGGCAGTACTTC. Translated: CASRPQIGGYGQYF.

The CDR3 reads CASTTGTGKGYTF. In DNA, the CDR3 is TGTGCCAGCACCACCGGGACAGGGAAAGGCTACACCTTC. This rearrangement joins TRBV5-4 to TRBJ1-2; TRBD1 aligns across 9 bases. J lost 8 bases, V lost 6 bases, and 8 bases had no gene match. Germline V gives CDR1 SGHNT, CDR2 YYREEE (reference sequence). This CDR3 contains 13 residues.

The rearrangement joins TRBV27 to TRBJ1-6, with 10 positions matching TRBD1. The CDR3 covers 14 residues. The germline CDR1 and CDR2 sequences are MNHEY and SMNVEV (reference sequence). V trimming: 4 bases; J trimming: 14 bases; junction bases outside the gene matches: 8. Written as DNA, the CDR3 is TGTGCCAGCAGTTCTCCGGGACAGGGGACGACCCTCCACTTT. Amino acid sequence: CASSSPGQGTTLHF.

The V call is TRBV19, the J call TRBJ1-1; 8 bases align to TRBD1. This CDR3 spans 12 amino acids. J gave up 11 bases and V 8 bases, and 10 bases lay outside the gene matches. From germline, CDR1 is LNHDA and CDR2 SQIVND (reference sequence). The CDR3 loop is CASHQQGAGAFF. CDR3 sequence (DNA): TGTGCCAGTCACCAGCAGGGGGCTGGGGCTTTCTTT.

This clone was recorded a few times. V and J are TRBV29-1 and TRBJ2-5, with 7 positions matching TRBD1. The CDR3 spans 11 residues. Germline CDR1 SQVTM, CDR2 ANQGSEA. The trim removed 7 bases at V and 5 bases at J, leaving 4 bases unmatched. The CDR3 DNA sequence: TGCAGCGGGGGACAGTCCGAGACCCAGTACTTC. Translation: CSGGQSETQYF.

The chain combines TRBV6-5 with TRBJ2-3; 7 bases fit TRBD2. Per the germline V gene, CDR1 is MNHEY and CDR2 is SVGAGI. Unmatched junction bases numbered 5, after V lost 6 bases and J lost 5 bases. This CDR3 comprises 13 residues. CDR3 amino acids: CASSRDYQDTQYF. In DNA, the CDR3 is TGTGCCAGCAGCCGGGACTATCAAGATACGCAGTATTTT.

This clone appeared once. The CDR3 coding sequence is TGTGCCAGCAGTCTCATACTCACAGGCTATCGTGGCTACACCTTC. Encoded protein: CASSLILTGYRGYTF. The rearrangement uses TRBV6-2 or TRBV6-3 and TRBJ1-2; perhaps TRBD1 as D (5 bases). V was trimmed by 5 bases and J by 7 bases, leaving 20 bases between them. The CDR3 loop spans 15 amino acids. CDR1 and CDR2 (germline): MNHEY, SVGEGT.

Worth noting for this clone: Other DNA sequences in the same sample also yield this CDR3. The V call is TRBV27, the J call TRBJ2-1; no clear D. Germline V gene data show CDR1 as MNHEY and CDR2 as SMNVEV (reference sequence). Deletions cut 2 bases from V and 5 bases from J, with 7 bases between. The CDR3 extends over 13 amino acids. CDR3 DNA: TGTGCCAGCAGTTTAAGTGGGGACAATGAGCAGTTCTTC. Amino acid sequence: CASSLSGDNEQFF.

In its sample, this clone was seen once. The chain uses TRBV6-1 and TRBJ1-2, with unresolved D. The CDR3 extends over 12 amino acids. From germline, CDR1 is MNHNS and CDR2 SASEGT. V shed 5 bases and J shed 2 bases, with 6 bases lying between them. The CDR3 protein is CASSSGNYGYTF. The CDR3 region has the DNA TGTGCCAGCAGTTCCGGAAACTATGGCTACACCTTC.

J is TRBJ1-4 and V is TRBV7-9; D is unresolved. This CDR3 contains 13 residues. Trimming cost V 0 bases and J 12 bases, with 11 bases left between them. Germline CDR1 reads SEHNR; CDR2 reads FQNEAQ (reference sequence). This CDR3 reads CASSLARAQELFF. The DNA for the CDR3 is TGTGCCAGCAGCTTAGCGAGGGCCCAGGAACTGTTTTTT.

In its sample, this clone was seen once. V and J are TRBV19 and TRBJ2-1, with 8 bases identical to TRBD2. Germline trimming cut 3 bases from V and 3 bases from J; bases unmatched to any gene: 10. Germline CDR1 LNHDA, CDR2 SQIVND (reference sequence). The CDR3 is made up of 17 amino acids. The CDR3 protein is CASSIVAGHSVYNEQFF. The CDR3 nucleotides are TGTGCCAGTAGTATTGTAGCGGGGCATTCGGTCTACAATGAGCAGTTCTTC.

This clone was counted once. V gene TRBV5-4 combines with J gene TRBJ2-7, with D possibly TRBD1 on 7 matching bases. The CDR3 runs to 13 residues. Germline loops: CDR1 SGHNT, CDR2 YYREEE (reference sequence). Deletions cut 4 bases from V and 1 base from J, with 9 bases between. In DNA, the CDR3 is TGTGCCAGCAGCGCGGGACAGTCCTACGAGCAGTACTTC. This gives the protein CASSAGQSYEQYF. Supplemented by reference TRBV5-4 and TRBJ2-7, the full variable domain reads ETGVTQSPTHLIKTRGQQVTLRCSSQSGHNTVSWYQQALGQGPQFIFQYYREEENGRGNFPPRFSGLQFPNYSSELNVNALELDDSALYLCASSAGQSYEQYFGPGTRLTVT.

This chain joins TRBV9 and TRBJ1-4, with no clear D. Trimming stripped 4 bases from V and 8 bases from J, with 15 bases between. The CDR3 consists of 14 residues. From germline, CDR1 is SGDLS and CDR2 YYNGEE. This CDR3 is CASSPRVSGEKLFF. The CDR3 DNA is TGTGCCAGCAGCCCCCGTGTATCGGGCGAAAAACTGTTTTTT.

This clone showed up just a few times. The CDR3 sequence is CASSFRQGDTGELFF. CDR3 bases: TGTGCCAGCAGCTTCCGGCAGGGGGACACCGGGGAGCTGTTTTTT. The genes are TRBV11-3 and TRBJ2-2, with TRBD1 matching over 7 bases. CDR1 is SGHNT, CDR2 YENEEA, per germline. After removal of 3 bases from V and 3 bases from J, the junction contained 4 bases not matched to a gene. CDR3 length: 15 residues. The full variable domain, completed using reference TRBV11-3 and TRBJ2-2, is EAGVVQSPRYKIIEKKQPVAFWCNPISGHNTLYWYLQNLGQGPELLIRYENEEAVDDSQLPKDRFSAERLKGVDSTLKIQPAELGDSAVYLCASSFRQGDTGELFFGEGSRLTVL.

This chain joins TRBV5-5 and TRBJ1-5; no definite D call. V dropped 3 bases and J dropped 4 bases, with 14 bases sitting between them. CDR3 size: 15 residues. Germline CDR1 is SGHKS and CDR2 is YYEKEE (reference sequence). The CDR3 DNA reads TGTGCCAGCAGCTCCAACCCCCTAAGAAATCAGCCCCAGCATTTT. Translating gives CASSSNPLRNQPQHF.

This chain joins TRBV9 and TRBJ1-1; D is possibly TRBD1 (5 bases). The CDR3 has 15 amino acids. Germline CDR1 SGDLS, CDR2 YYNGEE. Trimming removed 4 bases from V and 6 bases from J, with 19 bases in between. The chain's CDR3 is CASSLTGGSDPEAFF. For the CDR3, the DNA is TGTGCCAGCAGCCTTACCGGGGGGTCCGACCCTGAAGCTTTCTTT.

The chain combines TRBV27 with TRBJ2-3; no clear D. Between the trimmed V and J ends, which lost 4 bases and 2 bases, there was a span of 10 bases. This CDR3 has 14 residues. CDR1 and CDR2 from the germline V gene are MNHEY and SMNVEV (reference sequence). CDR3 nucleotide sequence: TGTGCCAGCAGTTCTACACCTTCCACAGATACGCAGTATTTT. Translated: CASSSTPSTDTQYF.

V is TRBV24-1 and J is TRBJ1-2; a possible D gene is TRBD1 (5 bases). Germline V lookup: CDR1 KGHDR, CDR2 SFDVKD. Trimming left V 7 bases short and J 2 bases short, with 19 bases between. The CDR3 consists of 16 residues. The CDR3 coding sequence is TGTGCCACCAGAAATTTGATCGCCAAGGGGAACTATGGCTACACCTTC. It codes for CATRNLIAKGNYGYTF.

The rearrangement joins TRBV7-9 to TRBJ1-1; D uncertain. There are 13 residues in the CDR3. The V gene lost 7 bases and the J gene lost 7 bases, with 16 bases spanning the gap. The V gene's germline CDR1 is SEHNR and CDR2 FQNEAQ (reference sequence). The CDR3 sequence is CASTYLAPNEAFF. The CDR3 DNA reads TGTGCCAGCACCTACCTGGCACCCAATGAAGCTTTCTTT.

This clone is a singleton in its sample. The V call is TRBV4-1, the J call TRBJ2-1, with 7 bases identical to TRBD2. Losses at the gene ends were 3 bases for V and 4 bases for J; bases not matched to a gene: 9. Germline V gives CDR1 MGHRA, CDR2 YSYEKL. CDR3 length equals 16 residues. CDR3 sequence (DNA): TGCGCCAGCAGCCAGGACACGACTAGCTTTTACAATGAGCAGTTCTTC. Translated: CASSQDTTSFYNEQFF.

This clone has more than one count but fewer than ten. The V gene is TRBV5-1, the J gene TRBJ2-1; 7 bases are shared with TRBD2. Germline V lookup: CDR1 SGHRS, CDR2 YFSETQ. CDR3 length: 14 residues. The trim removed 2 bases at V and 9 bases at J, leaving 8 bases unmatched. The CDR3 nucleotides read TGCGCCAGCAGCTTTAGCGGGCTGGGGAGTGAGCAGTTCTTC. It specifies CASSFSGLGSEQFF. The variable domain in full, completed from reference TRBV5-1 and TRBJ2-1, reads KAGVTQTPRYLIKTRGQQVTLSCSPISGHRSVSWYQQTPGQGLQFLFEYFSETQRNKGNFPGRFSGRQFSNSRSEMNVSTLELGDSALYLCASSFSGLGSEQFFGPGTRLTVL.

The rearrangement links TRBV6-5 to TRBJ1-5, with 9 bases lining up with TRBD1. Trimming removed 6 bases from V and 7 bases from J; junction bases left unmatched: 7. The CDR3 spans 14 residues. Germline CDR1 MNHEY, CDR2 SVGAGI. CDR3 DNA sequence: TGTGCCAGCAGCCCGACAGGGGGGCGGCAGCCCCAGCATTTT. Its translation is CASSPTGGRQPQHF.

The chain links TRBV5-6 to TRBJ1-2, with D hard to call. CDR1 SGHDT and CDR2 YYEEEE come from the germline V gene. V shed 3 bases and J shed 0 bases, with 15 bases lying between them. The CDR3 has 16 residues. The CDR3 loop reads CASSSTPVEANYGYTF. For the CDR3, the DNA is TGTGCCAGCAGCTCCACTCCAGTTGAAGCTAACTATGGCTACACCTTC.

This clone was detected a few times. The chain employs TRBV5-6 and TRBJ1-2, with unresolved D. CDR3 length: 14 amino acids. V gave up 0 bases and J gave up 3 bases, with 9 bases separating them. Germline V gives CDR1 SGHDT, CDR2 YYEEEE. This chain's CDR3 is CASSLVQQHYGYTF. The CDR3 nucleotides are TGTGCCAGCAGCTTGGTACAGCAACACTATGGCTACACCTTC.

CDR3 DNA: TGTGCCAGTTCACGGAGCAATCAGCCCCAGCATTTT. Residues: CASSRSNQPQHF. The gene calls are TRBV27 and TRBJ1-5; D is uncertain. With 9 bases removed from V and 1 base from J, the gap between germline ends came to 7 bases. This CDR3 contains 12 residues. Germline CDR1 MNHEY, CDR2 SMNVEV (reference sequence).